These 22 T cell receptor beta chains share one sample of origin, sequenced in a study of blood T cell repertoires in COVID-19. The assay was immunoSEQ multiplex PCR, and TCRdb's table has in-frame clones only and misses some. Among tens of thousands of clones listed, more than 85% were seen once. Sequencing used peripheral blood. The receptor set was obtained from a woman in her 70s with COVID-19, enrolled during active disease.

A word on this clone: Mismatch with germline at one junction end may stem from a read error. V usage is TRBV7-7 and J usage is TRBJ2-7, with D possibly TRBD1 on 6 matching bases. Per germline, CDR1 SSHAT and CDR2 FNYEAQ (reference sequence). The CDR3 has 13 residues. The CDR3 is CASSLTGTYEQYF. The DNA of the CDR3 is TGTGCTAGCAGCTTAACAGGGACCTACGAGCAGTACTTC.

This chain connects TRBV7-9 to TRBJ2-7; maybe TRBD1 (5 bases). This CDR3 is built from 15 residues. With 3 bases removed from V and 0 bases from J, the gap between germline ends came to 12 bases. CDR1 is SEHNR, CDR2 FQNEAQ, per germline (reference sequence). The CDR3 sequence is CASSLVQVSSYEQYF. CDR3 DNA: TGTGCCAGCAGCTTGGTACAGGTTTCCTCCTACGAGCAGTACTTC. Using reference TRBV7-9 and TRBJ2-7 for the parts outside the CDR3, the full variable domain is DTGVSQNPRHKITKRGQNVTFRCDPISEHNRLYWYRQTLGQGPEFLTYFQNEAQLEKSRLLSDRFSAERPKGSFSTLEIQRTEQGDSAMYLCASSLVQVSSYEQYFGPGTRLTVT.

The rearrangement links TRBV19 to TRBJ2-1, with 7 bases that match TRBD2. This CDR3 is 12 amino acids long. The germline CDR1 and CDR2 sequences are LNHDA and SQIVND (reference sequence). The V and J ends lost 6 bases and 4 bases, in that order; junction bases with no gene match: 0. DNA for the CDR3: TGTGCCAGTAGCGGGGGGTACAATGAGCAGTTCTTC. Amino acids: CASSGGYNEQFF.

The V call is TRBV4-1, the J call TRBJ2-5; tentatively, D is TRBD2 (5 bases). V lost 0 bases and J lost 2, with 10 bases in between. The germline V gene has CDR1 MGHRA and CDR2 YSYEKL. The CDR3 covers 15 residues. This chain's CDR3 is CASSQDRRVQETQYF. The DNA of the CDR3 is TGCGCCAGCAGCCAAGATAGGCGGGTTCAAGAGACCCAGTACTTC.

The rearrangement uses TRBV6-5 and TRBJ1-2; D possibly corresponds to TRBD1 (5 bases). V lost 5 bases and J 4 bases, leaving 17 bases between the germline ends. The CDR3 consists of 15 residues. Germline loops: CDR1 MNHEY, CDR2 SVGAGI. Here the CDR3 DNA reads TGTGCCAGCAGTAGTGGGCGACAGACTCCCTATGGCTACACCTTC. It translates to CASSSGRQTPYGYTF.

The CDR3 bases are TGCGCCAGCAGATTCCAAGGGGCGCAGGGTGAAGCTTTCTTT. It specifies CASRFQGAQGEAFF. This chain joins TRBV5-1 and TRBJ1-1; a weak D match, TRBD1 (5 bases). CDR1 and CDR2 (germline): SGHRS, YFSETQ. The CDR3 contains 14 residues. Trimming removed 5 bases from V and 7 bases from J, with 18 bases in between.

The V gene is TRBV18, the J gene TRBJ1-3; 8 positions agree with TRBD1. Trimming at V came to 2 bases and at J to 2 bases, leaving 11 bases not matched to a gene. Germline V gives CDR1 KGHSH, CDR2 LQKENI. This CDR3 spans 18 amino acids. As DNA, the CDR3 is TGTGCCAGCTCACCAGCCAGGGGGCCCTGGGTCGCTGGAAACACCATATATTTT. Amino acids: CASSPARGPWVAGNTIYF.

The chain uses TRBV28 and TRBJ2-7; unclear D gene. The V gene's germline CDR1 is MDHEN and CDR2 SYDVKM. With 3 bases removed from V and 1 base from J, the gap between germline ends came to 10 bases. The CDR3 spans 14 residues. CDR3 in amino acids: CASSLSPDSYEQYF. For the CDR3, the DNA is TGTGCCAGCAGTTTGTCTCCAGATTCCTACGAGCAGTACTTC.

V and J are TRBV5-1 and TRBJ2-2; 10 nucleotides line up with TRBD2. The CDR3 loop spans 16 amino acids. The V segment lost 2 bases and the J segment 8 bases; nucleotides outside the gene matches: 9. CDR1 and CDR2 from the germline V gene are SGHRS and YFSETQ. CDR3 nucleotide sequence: TGCGCCAGCAGCTTTAATTGGCTAGCGGGAGCTGGGGAGCTGTTTTTT. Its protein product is CASSFNWLAGAGELFF.

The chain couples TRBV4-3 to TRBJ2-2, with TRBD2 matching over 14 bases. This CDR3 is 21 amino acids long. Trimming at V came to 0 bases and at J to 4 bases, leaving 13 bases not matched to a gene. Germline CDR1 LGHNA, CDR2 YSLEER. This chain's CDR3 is CASSQETGLAGANYLTGELFF. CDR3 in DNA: TGCGCCAGCAGCCAAGAAACGGGACTAGCGGGAGCTAATTATCTCACCGGGGAGCTGTTTTTT.

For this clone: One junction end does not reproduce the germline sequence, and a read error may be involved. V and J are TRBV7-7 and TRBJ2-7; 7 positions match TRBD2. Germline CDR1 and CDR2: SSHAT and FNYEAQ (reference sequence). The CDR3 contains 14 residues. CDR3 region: CASSLDAGAREQYF. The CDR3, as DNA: TGTGCTAGCAGCTTAGATGCGGGAGCGAGAGAGCAGTACTTC.

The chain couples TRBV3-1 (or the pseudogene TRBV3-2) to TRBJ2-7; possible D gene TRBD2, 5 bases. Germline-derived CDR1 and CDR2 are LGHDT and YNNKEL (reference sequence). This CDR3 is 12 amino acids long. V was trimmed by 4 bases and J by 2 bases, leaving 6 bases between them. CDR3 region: CASSPGTYEQYF. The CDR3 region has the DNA TGTGCCAGCAGCCCGGGGACCTACGAGCAGTACTTC.

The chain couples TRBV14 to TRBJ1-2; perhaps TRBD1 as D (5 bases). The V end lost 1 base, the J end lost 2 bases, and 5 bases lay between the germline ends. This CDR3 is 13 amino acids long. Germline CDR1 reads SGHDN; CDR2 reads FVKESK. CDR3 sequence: CASSQGQNYGYTF. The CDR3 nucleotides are TGTGCCAGCAGCCAAGGACAGAACTATGGCTACACCTTC.

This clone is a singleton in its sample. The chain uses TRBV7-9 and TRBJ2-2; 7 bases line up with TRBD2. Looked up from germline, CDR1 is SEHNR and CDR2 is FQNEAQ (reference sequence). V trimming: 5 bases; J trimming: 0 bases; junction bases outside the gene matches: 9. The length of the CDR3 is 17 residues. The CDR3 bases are TGTGCCAGCAGCCCTTCACCGGGACTACCGAACACCGGGGAGCTGTTTTTT. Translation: CASSPSPGLPNTGELFF.

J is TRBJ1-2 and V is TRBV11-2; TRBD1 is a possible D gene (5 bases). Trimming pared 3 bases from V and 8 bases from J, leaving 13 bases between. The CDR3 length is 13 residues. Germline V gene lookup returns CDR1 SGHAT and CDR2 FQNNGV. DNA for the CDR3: TGTGCCAGCAGCTTGGGGCAGCCTCGCGGCTACACCTTC. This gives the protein CASSLGQPRGYTF.

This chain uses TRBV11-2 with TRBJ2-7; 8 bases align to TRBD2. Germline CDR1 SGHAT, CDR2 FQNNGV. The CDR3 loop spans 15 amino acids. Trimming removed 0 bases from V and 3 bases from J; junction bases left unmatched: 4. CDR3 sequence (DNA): TGTGCCAGCAGCTTAGATTCGGGACTAGACTACGAGCAGTACTTC. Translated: CASSLDSGLDYEQYF.

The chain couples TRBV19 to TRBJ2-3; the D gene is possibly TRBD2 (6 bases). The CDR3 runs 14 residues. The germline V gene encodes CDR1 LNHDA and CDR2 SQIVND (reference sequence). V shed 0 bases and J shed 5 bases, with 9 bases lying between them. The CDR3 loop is CASSIDGAGDTQYF. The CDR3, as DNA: TGTGCCAGTAGTATAGACGGAGCGGGAGATACGCAGTATTTT.

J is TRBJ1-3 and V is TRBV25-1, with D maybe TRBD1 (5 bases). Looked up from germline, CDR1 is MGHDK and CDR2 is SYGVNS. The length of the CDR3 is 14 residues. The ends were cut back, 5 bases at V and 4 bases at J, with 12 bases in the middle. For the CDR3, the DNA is TGTGCCAGCAGTCCGGGGGGGAGAGGAAACACCATATATTTT. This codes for CASSPGGRGNTIYF.

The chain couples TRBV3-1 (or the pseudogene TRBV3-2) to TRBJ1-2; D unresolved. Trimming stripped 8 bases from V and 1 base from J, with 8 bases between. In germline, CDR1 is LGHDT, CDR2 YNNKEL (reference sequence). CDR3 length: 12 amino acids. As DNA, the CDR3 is TGTGCCAGCTTCAGTAATAACTATGGCTACACCTTC. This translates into CASFSNNYGYTF.

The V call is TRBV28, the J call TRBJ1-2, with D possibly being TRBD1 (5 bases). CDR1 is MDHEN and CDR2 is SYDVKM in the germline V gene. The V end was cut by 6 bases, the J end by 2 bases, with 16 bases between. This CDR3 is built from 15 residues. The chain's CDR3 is CASSIDSPYNYGYTF. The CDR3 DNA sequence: TGTGCCAGCAGCATAGACAGCCCCTACAACTATGGCTACACCTTC.

The CDR3 protein is CASSSTVRGTEAFF. CDR3 sequence (DNA): TGTGCCAGCAGCTCGACGGTCCGGGGCACTGAAGCTTTCTTT. V and J are TRBV7-8 and TRBJ1-1; no definite D call. Germline values: CDR1 SGHVS, CDR2 FQNEAQ. CDR3 length: 14 amino acids. Trimming cost V 4 bases and J 4 bases, with 13 bases left between them. The entire variable domain, with the rest obtained from reference TRBV7-8 and TRBJ1-1, is as follows: GAGVSQSPRYKVAKRGQDVALRCDPISGHVSLFWYQQALGQGPEFLTYFQNEAQLDKSGLPSDRFFAERPEGSVSTLKIQRTQQEDSAVYLCASSSTVRGTEAFFGQGTRLTVV.

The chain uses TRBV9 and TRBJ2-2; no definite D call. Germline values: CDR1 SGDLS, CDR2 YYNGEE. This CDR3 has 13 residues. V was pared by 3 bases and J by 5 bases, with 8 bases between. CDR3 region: CASSGKLTGELFF. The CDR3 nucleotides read TGTGCCAGCAGCGGTAAGCTTACCGGGGAGCTGTTTTTT.